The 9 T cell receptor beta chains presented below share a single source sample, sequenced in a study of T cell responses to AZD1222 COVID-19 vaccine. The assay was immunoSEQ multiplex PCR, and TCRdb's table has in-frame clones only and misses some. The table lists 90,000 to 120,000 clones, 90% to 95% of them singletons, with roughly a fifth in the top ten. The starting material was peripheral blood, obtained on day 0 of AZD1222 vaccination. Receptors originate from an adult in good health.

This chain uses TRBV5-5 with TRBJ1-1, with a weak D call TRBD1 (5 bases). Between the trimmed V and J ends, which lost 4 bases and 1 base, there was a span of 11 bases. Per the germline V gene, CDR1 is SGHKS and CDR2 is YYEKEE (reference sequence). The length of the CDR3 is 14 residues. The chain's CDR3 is CASSIGAGNTEAFF. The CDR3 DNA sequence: TGTGCCAGCAGCATTGGGGCAGGGAACACTGAAGCTTTCTTT. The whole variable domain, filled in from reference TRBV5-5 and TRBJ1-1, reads DAGVTQSPTHLIKTRGQQVTLRCSPISGHKSVSWYQQVLGQGPQFIFQYYEKEERGRGNFPDRFSARQFPNYSSELNVNALLLGDSALYLCASSIGAGNTEAFFGQGTRLTVV.

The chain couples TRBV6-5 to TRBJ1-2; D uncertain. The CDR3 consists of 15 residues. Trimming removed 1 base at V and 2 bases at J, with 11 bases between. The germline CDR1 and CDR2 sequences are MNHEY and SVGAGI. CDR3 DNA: TGTGCCAGCAGTTACTTAGACGCGGGGAACTATGGCTACACCTTC. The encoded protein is CASSYLDAGNYGYTF.

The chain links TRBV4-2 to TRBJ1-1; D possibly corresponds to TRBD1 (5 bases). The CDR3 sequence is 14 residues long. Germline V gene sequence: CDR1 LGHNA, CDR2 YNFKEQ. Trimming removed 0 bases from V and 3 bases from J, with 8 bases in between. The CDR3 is CASSQDRGDTEAFF. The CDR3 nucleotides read TGTGCCAGCAGCCAAGATAGAGGGGACACTGAAGCTTTCTTT.

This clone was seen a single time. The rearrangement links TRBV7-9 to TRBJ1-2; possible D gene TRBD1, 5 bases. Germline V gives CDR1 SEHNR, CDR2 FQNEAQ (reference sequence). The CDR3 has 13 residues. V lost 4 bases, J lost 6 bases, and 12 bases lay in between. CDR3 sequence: CASSWKGIDGYTF. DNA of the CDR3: TGTGCCAGCAGCTGGAAGGGGATAGATGGCTACACCTTC.

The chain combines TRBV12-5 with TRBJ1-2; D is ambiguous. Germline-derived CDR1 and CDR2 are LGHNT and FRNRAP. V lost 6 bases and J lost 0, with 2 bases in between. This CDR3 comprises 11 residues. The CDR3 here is CASGPNYGYTF. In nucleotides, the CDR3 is TGTGCTAGTGGCCCTAACTATGGCTACACCTTC.

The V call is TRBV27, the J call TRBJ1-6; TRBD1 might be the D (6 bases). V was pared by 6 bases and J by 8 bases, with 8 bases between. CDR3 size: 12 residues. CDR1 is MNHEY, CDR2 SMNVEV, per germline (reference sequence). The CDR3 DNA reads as TGTGCCAGCAGCGGACAGTATTCACCCCTCCACTTT. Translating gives CASSGQYSPLHF.

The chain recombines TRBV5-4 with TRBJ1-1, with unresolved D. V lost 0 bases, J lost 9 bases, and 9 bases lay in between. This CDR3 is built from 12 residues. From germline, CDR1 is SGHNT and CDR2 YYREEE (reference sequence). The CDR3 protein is CASSLDLTQAFF. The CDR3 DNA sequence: TGTGCCAGCAGCTTGGACCTTACTCAAGCTTTCTTT.

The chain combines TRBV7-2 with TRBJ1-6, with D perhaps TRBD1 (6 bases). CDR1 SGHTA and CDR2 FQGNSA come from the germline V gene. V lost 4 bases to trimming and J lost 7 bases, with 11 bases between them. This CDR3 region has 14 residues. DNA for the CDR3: TGTGCCAGCAGCTCGTGGGGGCAAAATTCACCCCTCCACTTT. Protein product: CASSSWGQNSPLHF.

The DNA for the CDR3 is TGTGCCAGCATCCCAAATCCCTTGGGTGAGAGGGAGCTGTTTTTT. Residues: CASIPNPLGERELFF. The rearrangement uses TRBV6-2 or TRBV6-3 and TRBJ2-2; no definite D call. The germline CDR1 and CDR2 sequences are MNHEY and SVGEGT. CDR3 size: 15 residues. V gave up 7 bases and J gave up 9 bases, with 21 bases separating them.